Described below is a single T cell receptor (beta chain) sequence and its context. The sample belongs to a study of blood T cell repertoires in COVID-19. Study context: Samples of COVID-19 (acute and convalescent) were obtained from the United States, Italy and Spain.

Germline lookup yields CDR1 SGHTA and CDR2 FQGNSA. The trim removed 5 bases at V and 7 bases at J, leaving 4 bases unmatched. The CDR3 contains 14 residues. Data came from immunoSEQ multiplex PCR; TCRdb stores just in-frame clones and leaves some out. This table holds 120,000 or so clones, about nine tenths found once. This chain joins TRBV7-2 and TRBJ1-4; 10 bases fit TRBD1. Sequenced input: peripheral blood. This TCR came from a woman aged 70-85 years with acute or convalescent COVID-19. CDR3 region: CASSTDRGREKLFF. The CDR3 DNA is TGTGCCAGCAGCACAGACAGGGGGCGTGAAAAACTGTTTTTT.